This T cell receptor (beta chain) was profiled in a study of blood T cell repertoires in COVID-19. Looking at the study overall: Donors in the United States, Italy and Spain gave samples during acute or convalescent COVID-19. Nucleic acid was either cDNA or gDNA, and it came from T cells, B-cell-depleted T cells, or PBMCs.

Source study methods: How many nucleated cells were present was estimated from reference gene primer amplification. TCRdb's table, derived via immunoSEQ multiplex PCR, lists solely in-frame clones and lacks some. V and J calls plus clone size are reproduced from that table; the DNA served to infer D and trimming. Here the sample spans over 100,000 clones, just under 85% being singletons. CDR1 KGHSH and CDR2 LQKENI come from the germline V gene. Trimming took 3 bases from V and 0 from J, leaving 12 bases between them. The CDR3 runs to 17 residues. Material for sequencing was peripheral blood. The receptor comes from a man aged 35-49 years with active or convalescent COVID-19. The J gene is TRBJ2-6, the V gene TRBV18, with D maybe TRBD1 (5 bases). The CDR3 spells CASSPAGMVSGANVLTF. The CDR3 DNA reads as TGTGCCAGCTCACCCGCAGGGATGGTCTCTGGGGCCAACGTCCTGACTTTC.